This TCR beta chain was identified during a study of T-cell reconstitution after alpha-beta-depleted transplantation in children. This clonotype was observed many times. Unique molecular identifiers were used in preparing the TCRbeta library. TCRdb called the PCR reads again in MiXCR, with one record for every CDR3 protein. The sample lists around 200,000 distinct CDR3 sequences, approximately 6.6% occurring once. The receptor comes from a human donor who donated a stem cell graft to a child with Wiskott-Aldrich syndrome. The sample consisted of PBMCs from the stem cell graft donor, taken from the stem cell graft.

The CDR3 DNA follows: TGTGCCTGTCAGACAGGGGGCAACGTACAAGAGACCCAGTACTTC. As protein: CACQTGGNVQETQYF. The gene calls are TRBV30 and TRBJ2-5; 10 bases are shared with TRBD1. CDR3 size: 15 residues. Looked up from germline, CDR1 is GTSNPN and CDR2 is SVGIG (reference sequence). V gave up 6 bases and J gave up 2 bases; unmatched junction bases: 9.